This TCR beta chain appears in the sequencing data of a study of identifying expanded T cells in peripheral blood. Profiling relied on immunoSEQ multiplex PCR, and the TCRdb table lists in-frame clones only, not all of them. The sample holds about 100,000 clones, around 90% seen once. V lost 0 bases and J lost 3, with 9 bases in between. Germline loops: CDR1 SGHDT, CDR2 YYEEEE. The CDR3 runs to 15 residues. The receptor's source is a person between 18 and 70 years old in good health. Sequencing input: blood. The chain couples TRBV5-6 to TRBJ1-4; D is undetermined. The CDR3 DNA is TGTGCCAGCAGCTTGGGCCAGGTAGCTAATGAAAAACTGTTTTTT. It is translated as CASSLGQVANEKLFF.